What follows are 28 T cell receptor beta chains derived from one specimen sequenced in a study of radiation and T cells in renal cell carcinoma. The assay was immunoSEQ multiplex PCR, and TCRdb's table has in-frame clones only and misses some. The sample lists about 26,000 clones, 81% seen once, with approximately 30% in the top ten. The time point here: blood 2 weeks post-SBRT. Documented treatment: 15 Gy SBRT to primary tumor, nephrectomy 4 weeks later. The starting material was blood, obtained from a patient whose treatment included radiotherapy and nephrectomy. The receptor set was obtained from a man aged 55-75 years with renal cell carcinoma.

The genes are TRBV10-3 and TRBJ1-6, with 12 bases lining up with TRBD1. The trim removed 10 bases at V and 14 bases at J, leaving 12 bases unmatched. CDR3 length: 14 amino acids. Germline V gene lookup returns CDR1 ENHRY and CDR2 SYGVKD. The CDR3 protein is CATAEGTGGSTLHF. The DNA for the CDR3 is TGTGCCACCGCGGAGGGGACAGGGGGCTCAACCCTCCACTTT.

With respect to this clone: Other DNA sequences in this sample translate to the same CDR3. This rearrangement joins TRBV7-9 to TRBJ1-2; unclear D gene. CDR3 size: 13 residues. The V end was cut by 0 bases, the J end by 2 bases, with 4 bases between. Looked up from germline, CDR1 is SEHNR and CDR2 is FQNEAQ (reference sequence). In DNA form, the CDR3 reads TGTGCCAGCAGCTTAGCCGGAAACTATGGCTACACCTTC. Encoded protein: CASSLAGNYGYTF.

The V call is TRBV11-1, the J call TRBJ2-5, with 7 nucleotides matching TRBD1. With V trimmed by 1 base and J by 2 bases, 1 base remained unmatched. The CDR3 extends over 14 amino acids. Germline CDR1 SGHAT, CDR2 FQDESV (reference sequence). CDR3 sequence reads: CASSLGTGQETQYF. Written as DNA, the CDR3 is TGTGCCAGCAGCTTAGGGACAGGTCAAGAGACCCAGTACTTC.

CDR3 nucleotide sequence: TGCGCCAGCAGCTTGGACGGGACAGGGTATGGTCAGCCCCAGCATTTT. It translates to CASSLDGTGYGQPQHF. The V call is TRBV5-1, the J call TRBJ1-5; the match to TRBD1 covers 9 bases. V gave up 0 bases and J gave up 6 bases; unmatched junction bases: 7. The CDR3 is 16 amino acids. Germline values: CDR1 SGHRS, CDR2 YFSETQ.

The chain uses TRBV5-4 and TRBJ1-1, with D maybe TRBD1 (6 bases). V was cut by 0 bases and J by 11 bases, with 11 bases left in between. Germline V gene lookup returns CDR1 SGHNT and CDR2 YYREEE (reference sequence). The CDR3 is made up of 12 amino acids. In DNA form, the CDR3 reads TGTGCCAGCAGCTTGGCACAGGGACACGCTTTCTTT. Its translation is CASSLAQGHAFF.

The J gene is TRBJ2-7, the V gene TRBV6-5, with D possibly matching TRBD1 (6 bases). This CDR3 is built from 15 residues. Germline CDR1 MNHEY, CDR2 SVGAGI. Trimming took off 5 bases at V and 0 bases at J, with 14 bases between the two ends. The CDR3 DNA follows: TGTGCCAGCAGTCACGTACCGGACAGCTCCTACGAGCAGTACTTC. It is translated as CASSHVPDSSYEQYF.

The gene calls are TRBV30 and TRBJ1-2; 8 bases line up with TRBD1. The CDR3 runs to 12 residues. Germline V CDR1 and CDR2: GTSNPN, SVGIG (reference sequence). J was trimmed by 8 bases and V by 2 bases; bases with no gene match: 4. The CDR3 loop reads CAWSPGQGGYTF. CDR3 DNA sequence: TGTGCCTGGAGTCCTGGACAGGGCGGCTACACCTTC.

V usage is TRBV18 and J usage is TRBJ1-6; D may be TRBD1 (5 bases). There are 17 residues in the CDR3. From germline, CDR1 is KGHSH and CDR2 LQKENI. Trimming cost V 5 bases and J 5 bases, with 19 bases left between them. The CDR3, as DNA: TGTGCCAGCTCAGTTCAGGGAGGCCGGGCCAATAATTCACCCCTCCACTTT. Its translation is CASSVQGGRANNSPLHF.

The rearrangement uses TRBV10-3 and TRBJ2-3, with TRBD1 identical over 10 bases. The CDR3 has 16 residues. The germline CDR1 and CDR2 sequences are ENHRY and SYGVKD. V shed 3 bases, J shed 3 bases, and the junction held 6 bases outside the gene matches. CDR3 loop: CAISDRDRGVTDTQYF. The CDR3 DNA reads TGTGCCATCAGTGACCGGGACAGGGGAGTGACAGATACGCAGTATTTT.

In its sample, this clone was seen once. V and J are TRBV10-1 and TRBJ2-1; D possibly corresponds to TRBD2 (6 bases). The germline V gene encodes CDR1 WNHNN and CDR2 SYGVQD (reference sequence). This CDR3 region has 14 residues. V lost 4 bases to trimming and J lost 8 bases, with 15 bases between them. The CDR3 here is CASSAGGSGDEQFF. The DNA of the CDR3 is TGCGCCAGCAGTGCTGGGGGGTCGGGCGATGAGCAGTTCTTC.

J is TRBJ2-7 and V is TRBV4-1, with 8 bases lining up with TRBD1. With 2 bases clipped from V and 2 bases from J, the junction kept 20 bases outside the gene matches. CDR3 size: 20 residues. CDR1 is MGHRA, CDR2 YSYEKL, per germline. The CDR3 sequence is CASSQTRSRGLTPIPYEQYF. The CDR3 region has the DNA TGCGCCAGCAGCCAAACGAGATCCAGGGGGCTCACCCCCATCCCCTACGAGCAGTACTTC.

The chain links TRBV14 to TRBJ2-7; 10 positions agree with TRBD2. The V gene's germline CDR1 is SGHDN and CDR2 FVKESK. V gave up 1 base and J gave up 0 bases; unmatched junction bases: 0. CDR3 length: 15 amino acids. The CDR3, as DNA: TGTGCCAGCAGCCAAGTAGCGGGAGGCTCCTACGAGCAGTACTTC. Translating gives CASSQVAGGSYEQYF.

The chain joins TRBV5-4 to TRBJ2-3; 11 bases agree with TRBD2. Germline CDR1 SGHNT, CDR2 YYREEE (reference sequence). CDR3 length: 15 residues. V shed 4 bases and J 1 base; nucleotides not matched to a gene: 2. In DNA form, the CDR3 reads TGTGCCAGCAGCAGTAGCGGGAGGGGCACAGATACGCAGTATTTT. Translating it yields CASSSSGRGTDTQYF.

The genes are TRBV30 and TRBJ1-4, with D uncertain. Germline CDR1 GTSNPN, CDR2 SVGIG (reference sequence). CDR3 size: 15 residues. Trimming took off 0 bases at V and 8 bases at J, with 16 bases between the two ends. The CDR3, as DNA: TGTGCCTGGAGTGTAGGGTCGGTGATTTTCGAAAAACTGTTTTTT. Translation: CAWSVGSVIFEKLFF.

The rearrangement links TRBV7-9 to TRBJ2-1; no firm D call. Trimming left V 0 bases short and J 5 bases short, with 11 bases between. The germline V gene has CDR1 SEHNR and CDR2 FQNEAQ (reference sequence). This CDR3 has 15 residues. The CDR3, as DNA: TGTGCCAGCAGCTTAGCGGCGGTCCGAAACAATGAGCAGTTCTTC. Encoded protein: CASSLAAVRNNEQFF.

The CDR3 DNA sequence: TGTGCCAGCAGCCAAGGAGCGGTTGACACAGATACGCAGTATTTT. Protein product: CASSQGAVDTDTQYF. This chain links TRBV4-2 with TRBJ2-3, with a tentative D call TRBD2 (5 bases). V shed 1 base and J shed 2 bases, with 10 bases lying between them. The germline V gene encodes CDR1 LGHNA and CDR2 YNFKEQ. This CDR3 spans 15 amino acids.

The gene calls are TRBV28 and TRBJ1-2; D gene unclear. CDR1 and CDR2 from the germline V gene are MDHEN and SYDVKM. CDR3 length: 11 residues. V was cut by 2 bases and J by 8 bases, with 6 bases left in between. CDR3 nucleotides: TGTGCCAGCAGTTTAGGGTTGGGCTACACCTTC. Protein sequence: CASSLGLGYTF.

This chain joins TRBV30 and TRBJ1-1, with no clear D. Germline CDR1 and CDR2: GTSNPN and SVGIG (reference sequence). This CDR3 is 14 amino acids long. Trimming took 2 bases from V and 2 from J, leaving 12 bases between them. The CDR3 bases are TGTGCCTGGAGTCCATCGGGGTCCAACACTGAAGCTTTCTTT. It encodes CAWSPSGSNTEAFF.

Points on this clone: At one boundary the junction diverges from the germline segment, which might be a read error. The rearrangement joins TRBV7-7 to TRBJ1-1; D call uncertain. The CDR3 sequence is 14 residues long. CDR1 is SSHAT, CDR2 FNYEAQ, per germline (reference sequence). CDR3 DNA: TGTGCTAGCAGCCCTTCGTCGGGCGCAAATGAAGCTTTCTTT. Its translation: CASSPSSGANEAFF.

The genes are TRBV10-3 and TRBJ2-7, with TRBD2 identical over 8 bases. CDR1 is ENHRY, CDR2 SYGVKD, per germline. The CDR3 length is 16 residues. V lost 4 bases to trimming and J lost 2 bases; unmatched junction nucleotides: 10. CDR3 region: CAISGPGLAGTYEQYF. CDR3 bases: TGTGCCATCAGTGGCCCCGGCCTAGCGGGTACCTACGAGCAGTACTTC.

This chain uses TRBV7-8 with TRBJ1-2, with 9 nucleotides matching TRBD1. The J segment lost 8 bases and the V segment lost 4 bases, leaving 5 bases of the junction unmatched. The CDR3 loop spans 13 amino acids. Germline V CDR1 and CDR2: SGHVS, FQNEAQ. The CDR3 sequence is CASSSTGGGGYTF. CDR3 sequence (DNA): TGTGCCAGCAGCTCGACAGGGGGAGGGGGCTACACCTTC. The variable domain in full, with the rest retrieved from reference TRBV7-8 and TRBJ1-2, is GAGVSQSPRYKVAKRGQDVALRCDPISGHVSLFWYQQALGQGPEFLTYFQNEAQLDKSGLPSDRFFAERPEGSVSTLKIQRTQQEDSAVYLCASSSTGGGGYTFGSGTRLTVV.

The V gene is TRBV6-1, the J gene TRBJ2-2; D possibly corresponds to TRBD1 (5 bases). The CDR3 is made up of 14 amino acids. Trimming cost V 7 bases and J 7 bases, with 16 bases left between them. Germline CDR1 MNHNS, CDR2 SASEGT. The CDR3 region is CASTDSMQGGELFF. Here the CDR3 DNA reads TGTGCCAGCACCGACTCGATGCAGGGCGGGGAGCTGTTTTTT.

The V gene is TRBV29-1, the J gene TRBJ1-6, with D tentatively TRBD1 (6 bases). V shed 0 bases and J shed 6 bases, with 15 bases lying between them. The germline gives CDR1 SQVTM, CDR2 ANQGSEA. CDR3 size: 16 residues. The CDR3 sequence is CSVEDLRGAGNSPLHF. The CDR3 DNA follows: TGCAGCGTTGAAGATTTAAGGGGGGCTGGTAATTCACCCCTCCACTTT.

The chain combines TRBV7-2 with TRBJ2-5; 7 nucleotides align to TRBD1. The CDR3 totals 14 residues. The germline V gene encodes CDR1 SGHTA and CDR2 FQGNSA. V shed 4 bases and J 5 bases; nucleotides not matched to a gene: 7. In DNA form, the CDR3 reads TGTGCCAGCAGCTATGGGGACAGTAGGGAGACCCAGTACTTC. Translated: CASSYGDSRETQYF.

The V and J genes are TRBV7-9 and TRBJ2-7; 12 bases map to TRBD2. The CDR3 loop spans 17 amino acids. With 1 base clipped from V and 1 base from J, the junction kept 5 bases outside the gene matches. CDR1 and CDR2 (germline): SEHNR, FQNEAQ (reference sequence). The CDR3 bases are TGTGCCAGCAGCTTAGGGACTAGCGGGACAAGATCCTACGAGCAGTACTTC. This sequence encodes CASSLGTSGTRSYEQYF.

The chain uses TRBV6-5 and TRBJ2-3; 8 bases line up with TRBD1. Germline lookup yields CDR1 MNHEY and CDR2 SVGAGI. J gave up 14 bases and V 6 bases, and 10 bases lay outside the gene matches. The CDR3 spans 12 residues. CDR3: CASSPRQGPSYF. The CDR3 nucleotides are TGTGCCAGCAGCCCCAGACAGGGGCCCTCGTATTTT.

This clone was found a few times. The V gene is TRBV6-1, the J gene TRBJ2-2; possible D gene TRBD2, 6 bases. Trimming pared 2 bases from V and 2 bases from J, leaving 9 bases between. From germline, CDR1 is MNHNS and CDR2 SASEGT. This CDR3 region has 15 residues. As DNA, the CDR3 is TGTGCCAGCAGTGAACCGGGAGAAAACACCGGGGAGCTGTTTTTT. Amino acids: CASSEPGENTGELFF.

The gene calls are TRBV5-5 and TRBJ2-6; D not certain. Germline loops: CDR1 SGHKS, CDR2 YYEKEE (reference sequence). V was cut by 0 bases and J by 4 bases, with 8 bases left in between. There are 15 residues in the CDR3. CDR3 in DNA: TGTGCCAGCAGCTTGGGGCCCGCGGGGGCCAACGTCCTGACTTTC. Translation: CASSLGPAGANVLTF.